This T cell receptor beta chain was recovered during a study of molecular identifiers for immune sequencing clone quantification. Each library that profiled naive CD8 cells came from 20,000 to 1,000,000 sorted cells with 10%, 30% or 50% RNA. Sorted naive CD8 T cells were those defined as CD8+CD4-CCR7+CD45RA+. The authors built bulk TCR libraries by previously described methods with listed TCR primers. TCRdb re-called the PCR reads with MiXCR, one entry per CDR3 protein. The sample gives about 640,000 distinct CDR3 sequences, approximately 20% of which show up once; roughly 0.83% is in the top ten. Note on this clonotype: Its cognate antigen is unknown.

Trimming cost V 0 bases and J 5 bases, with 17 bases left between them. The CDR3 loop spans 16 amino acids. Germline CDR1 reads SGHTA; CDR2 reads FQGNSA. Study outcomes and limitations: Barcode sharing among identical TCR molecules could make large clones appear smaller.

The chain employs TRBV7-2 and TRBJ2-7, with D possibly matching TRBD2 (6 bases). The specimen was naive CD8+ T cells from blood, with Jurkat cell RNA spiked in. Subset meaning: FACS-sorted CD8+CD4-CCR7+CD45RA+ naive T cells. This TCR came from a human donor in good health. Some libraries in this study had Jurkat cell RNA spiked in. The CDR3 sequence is CASSLAGGRGRNEQYF. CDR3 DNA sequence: TGTGCCAGCAGCTTAGCGGGGGGACGGGGTCGCAACGAGCAGTACTTC. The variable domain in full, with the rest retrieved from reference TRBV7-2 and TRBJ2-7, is GAGVSQSPSNKVTEKGKDVELRCDPISGHTALYWYRQSLGQGLEFLIYFQGNSAPDKSGLPSDRFSAERTGGSVSTLTIQRTQQEDSAVYLCASSLAGGRGRNEQYFGPGTRLTVT.